Below are 23 T cell receptor beta chains sequenced from a single sample in a study of blood T cell repertoires in COVID-19. Here immunoSEQ multiplex PCR was the method, and the copy in TCRdb shows in-frame clones only, minus some. Among about 310,000 clones listed, approximately 90% were seen once. The specimen sequenced was PBMCs or T cells enriched from blood (not recorded which). The origin of the receptors is a woman between 18 and 29 years old who had recovered from COVID-19.

The chain employs TRBV6-2 or TRBV6-3 and TRBJ2-3; a weak D match, TRBD2 (6 bases). Trimming removed 2 bases at V and 0 bases at J, with 9 bases between. The CDR3 runs to 15 residues. The V gene's germline CDR1 is MNHEY and CDR2 SVGEGT. The CDR3 reads CASSYRGRSTDTQYF. In nucleotides, the CDR3 is TGTGCCAGCAGTTACCGGGGGAGGAGCACAGATACGCAGTATTTT.

This CDR3 is CASSLVGDSSNQPQHF. CDR3 nucleotides: TGTGCCAGCAGCTTAGTGGGGGACAGTAGCAATCAGCCCCAGCATTTT. V is TRBV7-2 and J is TRBJ1-5, with 7 bases lining up with TRBD1. Unmatched junction bases numbered 3, after V lost 1 base and J lost 0 bases. Germline CDR1 and CDR2: SGHTA and FQGNSA. CDR3 length: 16 residues.

The J gene is TRBJ1-2, the V gene TRBV28, with 9 positions matching TRBD1. Germline trimming cut 5 bases from V and 5 bases from J; bases unmatched to any gene: 6. The CDR3 loop spans 14 amino acids. The germline gives CDR1 MDHEN, CDR2 SYDVKM. The CDR3: CASSLTGGRYGYTF. CDR3 DNA sequence: TGTGCCAGCAGTCTCACAGGGGGCAGGTATGGCTACACCTTC.

V and J are TRBV4-2 and TRBJ1-1; 9 positions match TRBD1. J was trimmed by 3 bases and V by 9 bases; bases with no gene match: 2. The CDR3 loop spans 12 amino acids. Germline V gives CDR1 LGHNA, CDR2 YNFKEQ. This CDR3 is CASRQGDTEAFF. CDR3 nucleotides: TGTGCCAGTCGACAGGGGGACACTGAAGCTTTCTTT.

The V call is TRBV7-9, the J call TRBJ1-4; 8 nucleotides line up with TRBD1. The CDR3 has 19 amino acids. The ends lost 5 bases at V and 0 bases at J; junction bases unmatched: 14. CDR1 is SEHNR and CDR2 is FQNEAQ in the germline V gene (reference sequence). Here the CDR3 DNA reads TGTGCCAGCAGCGTCGGACAGGGAACAACGTGGGCAACTAATGAAAAACTGTTTTTT. Its translation is CASSVGQGTTWATNEKLFF.

DNA of the CDR3: TGTGCCAGCAGCTTACTTCTCGCGGGGGGGAACACCGGGGAGCTGTTTTTT. Translated, it gives CASSLLLAGGNTGELFF. The J gene is TRBJ2-2, the V gene TRBV5-4; 8 bases match TRBD2. Losses at the gene ends were 2 bases for V and 1 base for J; bases not matched to a gene: 7. Germline V gives CDR1 SGHNT, CDR2 YYREEE (reference sequence). The CDR3 is 17 amino acids.

This clone has just one count. This rearrangement joins TRBV10-3 to TRBJ1-2; 7 bases align to TRBD1. CDR1 is ENHRY, CDR2 SYGVKD, per germline. V trimming: 2 bases; J trimming: 3 bases; junction bases outside the gene matches: 3. The CDR3 spans 14 residues. The CDR3: CAISETGTDYGYTF. Here the CDR3 DNA reads TGTGCCATCAGTGAGACGGGGACAGACTATGGCTACACCTTC.

The chain employs TRBV5-1 and TRBJ1-1, with D unresolved. Germline loops: CDR1 SGHRS, CDR2 YFSETQ. The CDR3 consists of 13 residues. The V end lost 7 bases, the J end lost 0 bases, and 10 bases lay between the germline ends. The CDR3 loop reads CASQEPMNTEAFF. CDR3 nucleotide sequence: TGCGCCAGCCAAGAGCCTATGAACACTGAAGCTTTCTTT.

The CDR3 spells CAWSVRGQQFF. CDR3 DNA sequence: TGTGCCTGGAGTGTACGCGGGCAGCAGTTCTTC. The rearrangement uses TRBV30 and TRBJ2-1; D is possibly TRBD2 (5 bases). V lost 0 bases to trimming and J lost 11 bases, with 8 bases between them. CDR1 and CDR2 from the germline V gene are GTSNPN and SVGIG (reference sequence). The CDR3 is 11 amino acids.

The chain employs TRBV7-8 and TRBJ1-2, with unresolved D. CDR3 length equals 15 residues. In germline, CDR1 is SGHVS, CDR2 FQNEAQ. Trimming took 7 bases from V and 8 from J, leaving 23 bases between them. CDR3 loop: CASTSTWTTLYGYTF. CDR3 sequence (DNA): TGTGCCAGCACCTCTACTTGGACTACCCTCTACGGCTACACCTTC. Complete variable domain (other parts from reference TRBV7-8 and TRBJ1-2): GAGVSQSPRYKVAKRGQDVALRCDPISGHVSLFWYQQALGQGPEFLTYFQNEAQLDKSGLPSDRFFAERPEGSVSTLKIQRTQQEDSAVYLCASTSTWTTLYGYTFGSGTRLTVV.

The V and J genes are TRBV7-8 and TRBJ2-4; a weak D match, TRBD2 (6 bases). Trimming left V 5 bases short and J 3 bases short, with 11 bases between. This CDR3 is 14 amino acids long. CDR1 is SGHVS and CDR2 is FQNEAQ in the germline V gene. CDR3 sequence: CASSTGVGKNIQYF. In DNA form, the CDR3 reads TGTGCCAGCAGCACGGGGGTGGGCAAAAACATTCAGTACTTC.

The chain joins TRBV7-3 to TRBJ2-2; D gene ambiguous. The CDR3 covers 14 residues. Germline V gives CDR1 SGHTA, CDR2 FQGTGA. Trimming took 6 bases from V and 1 from J, leaving 9 bases between them. The CDR3 DNA sequence: TGTGCCAGCAGGCTAAGAGGGAACACCGGGGAGCTGTTTTTT. It is translated as CASRLRGNTGELFF.

This rearrangement joins TRBV20-1 to TRBJ2-7; D unclear. CDR1 DFQATT and CDR2 SNEGSKA come from the germline V gene (reference sequence). The CDR3 has 14 amino acids. V was clipped by 3 bases and J by 0 bases, with 12 bases between them. The CDR3 here is CSASGETHSYEQYF. The CDR3 DNA reads as TGCAGTGCTAGTGGCGAAACCCACTCCTACGAGCAGTACTTC.

V usage is TRBV10-2 and J usage is TRBJ2-2, with a possible D match to TRBD2 (6 bases). Trimming removed 3 bases at V and 7 bases at J, with 12 bases between. CDR1 and CDR2 from the germline V gene are WSHSY and SAAADI. CDR3 length: 14 amino acids. CDR3 DNA: TGCGCCAGCAGTGACAGGTGGCGGGGCGGGGAGCTGTTTTTT. Residues: CASSDRWRGGELFF.

This chain's CDR3 is CASRRGSRGSDGYTF. CDR3 nucleotides: TGTGCCAGCAGGAGAGGATCCCGGGGGTCGGATGGCTACACCTTC. This chain links TRBV6-5 with TRBJ1-2; tentatively, D is TRBD1 (5 bases). This CDR3 is built from 15 residues. Germline-derived CDR1 and CDR2 are MNHEY and SVGAGI. V was pared by 6 bases and J by 6 bases, with 20 bases between.

This rearrangement joins TRBV4-3 to TRBJ2-7; TRBD2 is a possible D gene (6 bases). Trimming cost V 0 bases and J 4 bases, with 10 bases left between them. The germline V gene has CDR1 LGHNA and CDR2 YSLEER. This CDR3 is built from 14 residues. The CDR3 nucleotides read TGCGCCAGCAGCCAAGATGAGGGAGGATACGAGCAGTACTTC. It translates to CASSQDEGGYEQYF.

V and J are TRBV5-1 and TRBJ2-6; maybe TRBD2 (5 bases). The CDR3 totals 19 residues. The germline gives CDR1 SGHRS, CDR2 YFSETQ. The germline V and J ends were trimmed by 7 bases and 0 bases, with 23 bases remaining between them. Here the CDR3 DNA reads TGCGCCAGCGAGGGTCGCCCCGGGAACTCGTTCTCTGGGGCCAACGTCCTGACTTTC. This encodes CASEGRPGNSFSGANVLTF.

V and J are TRBV4-3 and TRBJ2-1, with 14 nucleotides matching TRBD2. Per germline, CDR1 LGHNA and CDR2 YSLEER. The CDR3 is made up of 17 amino acids. The V and J ends lost 4 bases and 6 bases, in that order; junction bases with no gene match: 8. The CDR3 DNA sequence: TGCGCCAGCAGCCTAGAGGGACTAGCGGGAGAGGGCAATGAGCAGTTCTTC. This encodes CASSLEGLAGEGNEQFF.

V usage is TRBV4-3 and J usage is TRBJ1-5, with D hard to call. The CDR3 runs 14 residues. Trimming took off 3 bases at V and 7 bases at J, with 13 bases between the two ends. The germline gives CDR1 LGHNA, CDR2 YSLEER. CDR3 protein: CASSQDRRFQPQHF. The CDR3 DNA reads TGCGCCAGCAGCCAGGATCGCAGGTTCCAGCCCCAGCATTTT.

The genes are TRBV29-1 and TRBJ1-2, with 7 bases matching TRBD1. The V gene end was trimmed by 2 bases and the J gene end by 4 bases; junction bases not matched to a gene: 7. The CDR3 is made up of 14 amino acids. Germline CDR1 reads SQVTM; CDR2 reads ANQGSEA. Here the CDR3 reads CSVETPDRRYGYTF. CDR3 DNA: TGCAGCGTTGAAACCCCGGACAGGCGCTATGGCTACACCTTC.

The chain couples TRBV27 to TRBJ2-3; D is unclear. This CDR3 spans 14 amino acids. V lost 3 bases, J lost 2 bases, and 9 bases lay in between. Per the germline V gene, CDR1 is MNHEY and CDR2 is SMNVEV (reference sequence). The CDR3 DNA sequence: TGTGCCAGCAGTTTCTACAGCCCCACAGATACGCAGTATTTT. Amino acids: CASSFYSPTDTQYF.

This chain connects TRBV7-8 to TRBJ1-5, with D perhaps TRBD1 (5 bases). The CDR3 sequence is 16 residues long. CDR1 and CDR2 from the germline V gene are SGHVS and FQNEAQ. Trimming removed 5 bases from V and 1 base from J, with 15 bases in between. The CDR3 DNA follows: TGTGCCAGCAGCCCCTCTCCGGGGGTAAGCAATCAGCCCCAGCATTTT. This translates into CASSPSPGVSNQPQHF. The whole variable domain, remainder taken from reference TRBV7-8 and TRBJ1-5, is GAGVSQSPRYKVAKRGQDVALRCDPISGHVSLFWYQQALGQGPEFLTYFQNEAQLDKSGLPSDRFFAERPEGSVSTLKIQRTQQEDSAVYLCASSPSPGVSNQPQHFGDGTRLSIL.

The chain has TRBV30 and TRBJ1-1; D call uncertain. V was trimmed by 2 bases and J by 3 bases, leaving 16 bases between them. CDR3 size: 15 residues. CDR1 is GTSNPN, CDR2 SVGIG, per germline (reference sequence). The CDR3 coding sequence is TGTGCCTGGAGTCTATTCGGTGGCGGGGACACTGAAGCTTTCTTT. Protein sequence: CAWSLFGGGDTEAFF.